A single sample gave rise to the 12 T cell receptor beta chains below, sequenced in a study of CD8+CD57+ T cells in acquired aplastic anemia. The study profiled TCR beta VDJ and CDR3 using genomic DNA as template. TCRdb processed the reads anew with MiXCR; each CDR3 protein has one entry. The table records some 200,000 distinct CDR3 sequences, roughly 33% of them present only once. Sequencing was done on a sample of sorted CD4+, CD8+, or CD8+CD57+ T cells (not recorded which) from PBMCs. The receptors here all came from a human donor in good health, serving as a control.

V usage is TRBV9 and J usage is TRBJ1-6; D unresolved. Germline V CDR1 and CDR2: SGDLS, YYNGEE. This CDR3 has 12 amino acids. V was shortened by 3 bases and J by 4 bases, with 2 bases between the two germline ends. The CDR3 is CASSAYNSPLHF. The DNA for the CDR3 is TGTGCCAGCAGCGCTTATAATTCACCCCTCCACTTT.

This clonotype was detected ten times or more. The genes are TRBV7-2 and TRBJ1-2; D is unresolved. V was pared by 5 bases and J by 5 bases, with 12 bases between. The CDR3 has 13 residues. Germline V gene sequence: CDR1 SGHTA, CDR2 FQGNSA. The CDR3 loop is CASSPGLGYGYTF. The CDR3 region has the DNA TGTGCCAGCAGCCCCGGCCTGGGGTATGGCTACACCTTC.

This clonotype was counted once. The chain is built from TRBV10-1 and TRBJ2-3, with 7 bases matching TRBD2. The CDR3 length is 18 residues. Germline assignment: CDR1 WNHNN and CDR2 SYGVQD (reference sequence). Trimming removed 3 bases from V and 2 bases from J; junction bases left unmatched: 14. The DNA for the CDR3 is TGCGCCAGCAGTGACCGGAGACTAAGCGGGGTCAACACAGATACGCAGTATTTT. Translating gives CASSDRRLSGVNTDTQYF.

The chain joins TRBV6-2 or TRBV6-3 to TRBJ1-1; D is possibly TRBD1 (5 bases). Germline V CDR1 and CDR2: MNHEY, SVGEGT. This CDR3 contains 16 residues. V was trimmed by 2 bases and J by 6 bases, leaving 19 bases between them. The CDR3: CASSYGRGPRRPEAFF. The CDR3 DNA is TGTGCCAGCAGTTACGGTAGGGGACCCAGGCGGCCTGAAGCTTTCTTT.

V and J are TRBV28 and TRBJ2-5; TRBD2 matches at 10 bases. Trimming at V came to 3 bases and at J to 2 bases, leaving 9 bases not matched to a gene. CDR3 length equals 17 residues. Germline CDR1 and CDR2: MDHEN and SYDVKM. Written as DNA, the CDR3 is TGTGCCAGCAGTTTGGAACTAGCGGGGACTACACAAGAGACCCAGTACTTC. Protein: CASSLELAGTTQETQYF.

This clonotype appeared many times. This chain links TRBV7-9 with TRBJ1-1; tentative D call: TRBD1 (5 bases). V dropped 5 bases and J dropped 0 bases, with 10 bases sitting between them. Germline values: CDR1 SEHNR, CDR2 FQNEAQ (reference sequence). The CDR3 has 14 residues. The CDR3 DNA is TGTGCCAGCAGCGACATCAGGGTGAACACTGAAGCTTTCTTT. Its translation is CASSDIRVNTEAFF.

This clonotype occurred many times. The CDR3 DNA reads TGTGCCAGCAGTATCACGAGCGGGGGACTCGAGCAGTACTTC. It yields the protein CASSITSGGLEQYF. The rearrangement links TRBV7-9 to TRBJ2-7, with 8 positions matching TRBD2. The CDR3 has 14 residues. V gave up 6 bases and J gave up 6 bases; unmatched junction bases: 10. The germline gives CDR1 SEHNR, CDR2 FQNEAQ (reference sequence).

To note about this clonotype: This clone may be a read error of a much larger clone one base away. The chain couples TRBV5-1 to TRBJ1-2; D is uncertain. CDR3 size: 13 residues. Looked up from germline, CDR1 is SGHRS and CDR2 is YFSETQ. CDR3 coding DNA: TGCGCCAGCAGCTTGGCCGGGCAGGCTGGCTGCACCTTC. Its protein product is CASSLAGQAGCTF.

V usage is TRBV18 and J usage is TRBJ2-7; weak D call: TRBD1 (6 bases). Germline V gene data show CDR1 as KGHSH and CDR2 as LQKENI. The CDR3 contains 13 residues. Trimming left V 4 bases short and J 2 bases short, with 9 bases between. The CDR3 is CASSQDSAYEQYF. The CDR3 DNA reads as TGTGCCAGCTCACAGGACAGCGCCTACGAGCAGTACTTC.

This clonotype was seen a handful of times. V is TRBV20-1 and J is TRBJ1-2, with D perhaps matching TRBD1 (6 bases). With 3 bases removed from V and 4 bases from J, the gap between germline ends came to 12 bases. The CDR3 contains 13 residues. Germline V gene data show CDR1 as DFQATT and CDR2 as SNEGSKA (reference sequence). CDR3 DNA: TGCAGTGCTAGTCAGGGGATTAGCTATGGCTACACCTTC. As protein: CSASQGISYGYTF.

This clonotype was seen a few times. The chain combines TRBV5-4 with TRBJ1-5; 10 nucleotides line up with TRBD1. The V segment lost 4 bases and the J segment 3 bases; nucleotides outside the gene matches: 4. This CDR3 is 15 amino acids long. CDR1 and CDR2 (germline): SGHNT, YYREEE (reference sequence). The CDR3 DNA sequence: TGTGCCAGCAGCAGACAGGGGGCGAACAATCAGCCCCAGCATTTT. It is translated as CASSRQGANNQPQHF.

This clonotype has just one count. The CDR3 loop reads CAWTQGYEKLFF. CDR3 DNA sequence: TGTGCCTGGACCCAGGGATACGAAAAACTGTTTTTT. The gene calls are TRBV30 and TRBJ1-4; a possible D gene is TRBD1 (5 bases). The CDR3 runs to 12 residues. Germline V lookup: CDR1 GTSNPN, CDR2 SVGIG (reference sequence). The V gene lost 4 bases and the J gene lost 8 bases, with 11 bases spanning the gap.